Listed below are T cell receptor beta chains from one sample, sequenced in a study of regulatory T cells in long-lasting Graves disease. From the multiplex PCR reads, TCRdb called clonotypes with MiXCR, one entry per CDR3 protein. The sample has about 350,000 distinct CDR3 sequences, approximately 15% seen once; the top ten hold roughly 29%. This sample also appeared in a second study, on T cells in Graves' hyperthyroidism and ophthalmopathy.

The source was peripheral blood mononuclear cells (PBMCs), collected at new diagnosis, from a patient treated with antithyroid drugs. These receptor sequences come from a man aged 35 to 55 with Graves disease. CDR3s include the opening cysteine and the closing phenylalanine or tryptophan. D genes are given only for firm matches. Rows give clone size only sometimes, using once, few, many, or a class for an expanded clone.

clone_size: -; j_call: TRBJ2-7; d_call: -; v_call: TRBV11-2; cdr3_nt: TGTGCCAGCAGCTTATTAGGGTCATGGCGAACCTACGAGCAGTACTTC; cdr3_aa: CASSLLGSWRTYEQYF
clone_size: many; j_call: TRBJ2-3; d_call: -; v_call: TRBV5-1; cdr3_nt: TGCGCCAGCAGTCCGGGATTTTTCACAGATACGCAGTATTTT; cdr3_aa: CASSPGFFTDTQYF
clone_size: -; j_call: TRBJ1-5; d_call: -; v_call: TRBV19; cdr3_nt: TGTGCCAGTAGTGATCAGCCCCAGCATTTT; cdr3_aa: CASSDQPQHF
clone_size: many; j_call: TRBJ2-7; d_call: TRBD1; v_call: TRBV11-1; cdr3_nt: TGTGCCAGCAGCTTAGCCAGGGGGCTCGAGCAGTACTTC; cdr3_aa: CASSLARGLEQYF
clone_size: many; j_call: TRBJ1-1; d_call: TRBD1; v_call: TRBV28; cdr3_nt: TGTGCCAGCAGCCTATGGGCGGGGACAGGGGCTAACACTGAAGCTTTCTTT; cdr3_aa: CASSLWAGTGANTEAFF
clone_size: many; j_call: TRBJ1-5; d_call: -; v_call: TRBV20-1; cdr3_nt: TGCAGTGCTAGGGGGGGCAGACATCAGCCCCAGCATTTT; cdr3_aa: CSARGGRHQPQHF
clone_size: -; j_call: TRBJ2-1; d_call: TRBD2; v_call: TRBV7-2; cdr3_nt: TGTGCCAGCAGCTTAAATGGCTTCGGCGGGGGGGCGAATGAGCAGTTCTTC; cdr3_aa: CASSLNGFGGGANEQFF
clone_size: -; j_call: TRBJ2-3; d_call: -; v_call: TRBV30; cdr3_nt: TGTGCCTGGAGTGGTGGCAGGGAATCTACAGATACGCAGTATTTT; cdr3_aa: CAWSGGRESTDTQYF
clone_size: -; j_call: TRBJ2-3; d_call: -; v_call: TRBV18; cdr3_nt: TGTGCCAGCTCACCAATTCTTTTCCCACTCCGAAGCACAGATACGCAGTATTTT; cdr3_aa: CASSPILFPLRSTDTQYF
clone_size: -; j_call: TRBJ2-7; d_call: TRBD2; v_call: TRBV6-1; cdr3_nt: TGTGCCAGCAGTGAAGCGCAGCGGGACTACGAGCAGTACTTC; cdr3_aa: CASSEAQRDYEQYF
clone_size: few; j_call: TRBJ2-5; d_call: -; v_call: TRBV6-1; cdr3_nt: TGTGCCAGCAGTCTAGCCGTCATTCAAGAGACCCAGTACTTC; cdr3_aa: CASSLAVIQETQYF
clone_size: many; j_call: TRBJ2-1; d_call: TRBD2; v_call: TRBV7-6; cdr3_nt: TGTGCCAGCAGACCTGTAGCGGGGGACTACAATGAGCAGTTCTTC; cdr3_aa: CASRPVAGDYNEQFF
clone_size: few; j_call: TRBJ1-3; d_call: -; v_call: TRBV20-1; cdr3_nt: TGCAGTGCCTTACAAGGGGGAAACACCATATATTTT; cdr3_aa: CSALQGGNTIYF
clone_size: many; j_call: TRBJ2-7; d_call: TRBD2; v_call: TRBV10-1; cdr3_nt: TGCGCCAGCCCAGGACTAGCATTCTACGAGCAGTACTTC; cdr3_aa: CASPGLAFYEQYF
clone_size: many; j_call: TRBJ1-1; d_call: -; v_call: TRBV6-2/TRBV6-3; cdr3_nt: TGTGCCAGCAGTAATCACAGGAACACTGAAGCTTTCTTT; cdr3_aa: CASSNHRNTEAFF
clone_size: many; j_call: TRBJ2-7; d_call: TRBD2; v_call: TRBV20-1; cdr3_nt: TGCAGTGCGACGACTAGCGGGGGCGCCTACGAGCAGTACTTC; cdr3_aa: CSATTSGGAYEQYF
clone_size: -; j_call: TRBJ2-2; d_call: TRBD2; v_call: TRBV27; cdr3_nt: TGTGCCAGCAGTCCGCGGATCCTAGCGGGGGATGGCACCGGGGAGCTGTTTTTT; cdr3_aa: CASSPRILAGDGTGELFF
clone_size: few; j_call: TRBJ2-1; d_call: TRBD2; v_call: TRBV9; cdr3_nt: TGTGCCAGCAGCGTAGGCGGGGGGGCGGTCAATGAGCAGTTCTTC; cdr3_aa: CASSVGGGAVNEQFF
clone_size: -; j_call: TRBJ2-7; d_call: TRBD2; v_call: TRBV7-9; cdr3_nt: TGTGCCAGCAGACCTAGCGGTACCTACGAGCAGTACTTC; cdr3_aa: CASRPSGTYEQYF
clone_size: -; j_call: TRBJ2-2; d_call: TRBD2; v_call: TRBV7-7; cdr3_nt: TGTGCTAGCAGCCTCGCGACTAGCGGGGGGACATACGCCTCCTCCTCGGCCGGGGAGCTGTTTTTT; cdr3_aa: CASSLATSGGTYASSSAGELFF
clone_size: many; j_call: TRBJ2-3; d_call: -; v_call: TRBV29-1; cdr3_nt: TGCAGCGTTGAAATGGGAGATACGCAGTATTTT; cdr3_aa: CSVEMGDTQYF
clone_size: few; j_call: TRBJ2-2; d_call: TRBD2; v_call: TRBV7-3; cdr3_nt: TGTGCCAGCAGCTCGAACAGACTAGCGGGGGGTTCCGGGGAGCTGTTTTTT; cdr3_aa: CASSSNRLAGGSGELFF
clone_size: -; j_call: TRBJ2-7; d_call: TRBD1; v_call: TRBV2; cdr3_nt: TGTGCCAGCACCTCTAGACAGGGGCCCTACGAGCAGTACTTC; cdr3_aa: CASTSRQGPYEQYF
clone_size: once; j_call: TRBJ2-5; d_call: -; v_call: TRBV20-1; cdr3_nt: TGCAGTGGGGGAAGTGCTCCCAGCGGGACCCAGTACTTC; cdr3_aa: CSGGSAPSGTQYF
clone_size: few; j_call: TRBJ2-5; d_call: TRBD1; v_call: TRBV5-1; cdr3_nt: TGCGCCAGCAGCCGGTCTTTTCCTCGCACAGGGGCAGAGACCCAGTACTTC; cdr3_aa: CASSRSFPRTGAETQYF